The 23 T cell receptor beta chains in this list originate from one sample, sequenced in a study of cytomegalovirus exposure and HLA in healthy donors. Researchers ran the PCR with 60 Vbeta and 13 Jbeta primers. Using immunoSEQ multiplex PCR, the repertoire was profiled, and TCRdb retains in-frame clones only, with some absent. The sample holds about 130,000 clones, around three quarters seen once. Sequencing used PBMCs. Receptors were obtained from a man aged 25-45 years in good health.

The J gene is TRBJ2-1, the V gene TRBV27; maybe TRBD2 (5 bases). V dropped 6 bases and J dropped 15 bases, with 24 bases sitting between them. The CDR3 contains 14 residues. CDR1 and CDR2 from the germline V gene are MNHEY and SMNVEV (reference sequence). The DNA for the CDR3 is TGTGCCAGCAGATCACTCGGTGATCCCGGGGTGTGGTTCTTC. Protein product: CASRSLGDPGVWFF.

The chain carries TRBV19 and TRBJ2-1, with D possibly TRBD2 on 5 matching bases. Trimming shortened V by 3 bases and J by 3 bases, and 12 bases separated the two germline ends. The CDR3 totals 15 residues. CDR1 LNHDA and CDR2 SQIVND come from the germline V gene (reference sequence). CDR3 protein: CASSMTGSNYNEQFF. For the CDR3, the DNA is TGTGCCAGTAGTATGACTGGGAGTAACTACAATGAGCAGTTCTTC.

The chain couples TRBV4-2 to TRBJ2-7; weak D call: TRBD2 (6 bases). V lost 4 bases and J lost 10, with 26 bases in between. Germline V gene lookup returns CDR1 LGHNA and CDR2 YNFKEQ. The CDR3 totals 16 residues. The CDR3 DNA is TGTGCCAGCAGCCGACCGGAGGGCGGGAAGCACTCGGTTCAGTACTTC. Translation: CASSRPEGGKHSVQYF.

This clone was seen only a few times. The CDR3 is CASSGFRGDTQYF. The CDR3 DNA is TGTGCCAGCAGCGGATTCCGGGGAGATACGCAGTATTTT. The V and J genes are TRBV5-8 and TRBJ2-3; D possibly corresponds to TRBD2 (5 bases). The germline CDR1 and CDR2 sequences are SGHTS and YDEGEE. The CDR3 extends over 13 amino acids. V dropped 4 bases and J dropped 5 bases, with 11 bases sitting between them.

Remarks on this clone: Compared with germline, one end of the junction differs, possibly owing to a read error. The chain has TRBV7-9 and TRBJ1-1; 8 bases match TRBD1. Germline loops: CDR1 SEHNR, CDR2 FQNEAQ (reference sequence). The CDR3 length is 12 residues. CDR3 residues: CSSSLQGAEAFF. The CDR3 coding sequence is TGTTCCAGCAGCCTACAGGGGGCTGAAGCTTTCTTT.

The genes are TRBV5-8 and TRBJ1-5; 11 nucleotides agree with TRBD1. Looked up from germline, CDR1 is SGHTS and CDR2 is YDEGEE. J lost 3 bases, V lost 4 bases, and 3 bases had no gene match. The CDR3 length is 15 residues. This CDR3 is CASSRGQGVNQPQHF. In nucleotides, the CDR3 is TGTGCCAGCAGCCGGGGACAGGGGGTCAATCAGCCCCAGCATTTT. Full variable domain (outside the CDR3, taken from reference TRBV5-8 and TRBJ1-5): EAGVTQSPTHLIKTRGQQATLRCSPISGHTSVYWYQQALGLGLQFLLWYDEGEERNRGNFPPRFSGRQFPNYSSELNVNALELEDSALYLCASSRGQGVNQPQHFGDGTRLSIL.

A few counts support this clone. The chain joins TRBV18 to TRBJ1-3; D gene unclear. This CDR3 contains 14 residues. CDR1 and CDR2 (germline): KGHSH, LQKENI. V gave up 3 bases and J gave up 0 bases, with 6 bases separating them. CDR3 bases: TGTGCCAGCTCACCCCCCCTCTCTGGAAACACCATATATTTT. Its protein product is CASSPPLSGNTIYF.

The chain combines TRBV29-1 with TRBJ1-1; D perhaps matches TRBD1 (5 bases). The CDR3 spans 13 residues. Germline CDR1 SQVTM, CDR2 ANQGSEA. The V and J ends lost 7 bases and 5 bases respectively, with 17 bases between them. CDR3 bases: TGCAGCGCCCGAAAACAGGAGTCGACTGAAGCTTTCTTT. This sequence encodes CSARKQESTEAFF. The full variable domain, with the rest looked up from reference TRBV29-1 and TRBJ1-1, is SAVISQKPSRDICQRGTSLTIQCQVDSQVTMMFWYRQQPGQSLTLIATANQGSEATYESGFVIDKFPISRPNLTFSTLTVSNMSPEDSSIYLCSARKQESTEAFFGQGTRLTVV.

V and J are TRBV7-9 and TRBJ1-2, with a weak D call TRBD1 (6 bases). Trimming left V 1 base short and J 7 bases short, with 10 bases between. CDR1 and CDR2 from the germline V gene are SEHNR and FQNEAQ (reference sequence). The CDR3 is 13 residues long. CDR3 DNA sequence: TGTGCCAGCAGCTTAGGGGCAGGGGTTGGCTACACCTTC. Protein sequence: CASSLGAGVGYTF.

The V call is TRBV9, the J call TRBJ2-5; 9 nucleotides match TRBD1. Unmatched junction bases numbered 14, after V lost 5 bases and J lost 3 bases. Germline loops: CDR1 SGDLS, CDR2 YYNGEE. The CDR3 covers 17 residues. CDR3 protein: CASSETWGTGGKETQYF. The CDR3 DNA reads as TGTGCCAGCAGTGAAACCTGGGGAACAGGGGGCAAAGAGACCCAGTACTTC.

The rearrangement links TRBV7-9 to TRBJ1-1; D is unresolved. The germline gives CDR1 SEHNR, CDR2 FQNEAQ (reference sequence). Trimming shortened V by 3 bases and J by 3 bases, and 8 bases separated the two germline ends. This CDR3 has 13 amino acids. The CDR3 sequence: CASSFGGHTEAFF. The CDR3, as DNA: TGTGCCAGCAGCTTTGGTGGGCACACTGAAGCTTTCTTT. Complete variable domain (other parts from reference TRBV7-9 and TRBJ1-1): DTGVSQNPRHKITKRGQNVTFRCDPISEHNRLYWYRQTLGQGPEFLTYFQNEAQLEKSRLLSDRFSAERPKGSFSTLEIQRTEQGDSAMYLCASSFGGHTEAFFGQGTRLTVV.

The sample holds a few counts of this clone. J is TRBJ2-1 and V is TRBV9; D remains ambiguous. Trimming took off 0 bases at V and 5 bases at J, with 3 bases between the two ends. The CDR3 length is 12 residues. Looked up from germline, CDR1 is SGDLS and CDR2 is YYNGEE. The CDR3 is CASSVGHNEQFF. The CDR3 region has the DNA TGTGCCAGCAGCGTAGGGCACAATGAGCAGTTCTTC. Together with reference TRBV9 and TRBJ2-1, the CDR3 gives the full variable domain: DSGVTQTPKHLITATGQRVTLRCSPRSGDLSVYWYQQSLDQGLQFLIQYYNGEERAKGNILERFSAQQFPDLHSELNLSSLELGDSALYFCASSVGHNEQFFGPGTRLTVL.

This clone was observed a handful of times. The chain combines TRBV29-1 with TRBJ2-3, with D possibly matching TRBD1 (6 bases). The CDR3 runs 13 residues. Trimming pared 8 bases from V and 1 base from J, leaving 13 bases between. The germline gives CDR1 SQVTM, CDR2 ANQGSEA. CDR3 protein: CSPVEGGTDTQYF. For the CDR3, the DNA is TGCAGCCCCGTAGAGGGGGGCACAGATACGCAGTATTTT.

The V and J genes are TRBV9 and TRBJ2-1; D unresolved. The CDR3 is made up of 12 amino acids. The germline V gene has CDR1 SGDLS and CDR2 YYNGEE. The ends were cut back, 0 bases at V and 7 bases at J, with 5 bases in the middle. CDR3 bases: TGTGCCAGCAGCGTAGGGCGGAATGAGCAGTTCTTC. This codes for CASSVGRNEQFF.

This chain joins TRBV10-3 and TRBJ1-5; D is possibly TRBD1 (6 bases). This CDR3 comprises 12 residues. Germline V gene data show CDR1 as ENHRY and CDR2 as SYGVKD. V was cut by 11 bases and J by 3 bases, with 11 bases left in between. CDR3 protein: CAHGQHNQPQHF. CDR3 bases: TGTGCCCACGGACAGCACAATCAGCCCCAGCATTTT.

The gene calls are TRBV7-3 and TRBJ1-1, with 7 nucleotides matching TRBD1. Germline loops: CDR1 SGHTA, CDR2 FQGTGA. V shed 2 bases and J 4 bases; nucleotides not matched to a gene: 1. This CDR3 has 13 amino acids. The CDR3 DNA reads as TGTGCCAGCAGCTTACAGGGGGGCACTGAAGCTTTCTTT. This encodes CASSLQGGTEAFF.

The chain links TRBV7-9 to TRBJ1-2, with D possibly matching TRBD1 (6 bases). CDR1 and CDR2 from the germline V gene are SEHNR and FQNEAQ (reference sequence). There are 15 residues in the CDR3. V lost 5 bases to trimming and J lost 1 base, with 14 bases between them. As DNA, the CDR3 is TGTGCCAGCAGCCCCCGGGACAATATTAACTATGGCTACACCTTC. It yields the protein CASSPRDNINYGYTF.

Here the CDR3 reads CASSNRQDNEQFF. DNA of the CDR3: TGTGCCAGCAGCAACAGACAGGACAATGAGCAGTTCTTC. The chain employs TRBV7-2 and TRBJ2-1, with a tentative D call TRBD1 (6 bases). Germline-derived CDR1 and CDR2 are SGHTA and FQGNSA. The CDR3 spans 13 residues. Deletions cut 5 bases from V and 5 bases from J, with 10 bases between. Together with reference TRBV7-2 and TRBJ2-1, the CDR3 gives the full variable domain: GAGVSQSPSNKVTEKGKDVELRCDPISGHTALYWYRQSLGQGLEFLIYFQGNSAPDKSGLPSDRFSAERTGGSVSTLTIQRTQQEDSAVYLCASSNRQDNEQFFGPGTRLTVL.

The V and J genes are TRBV29-1 and TRBJ1-1, with D unclear. The CDR3 has 12 residues. CDR1 is SQVTM and CDR2 is ANQGSEA in the germline V gene. This chain's CDR3 is CSANTGDTEAFF. CDR3 bases: TGCAGTGCTAATACGGGAGACACTGAAGCTTTCTTT.

The chain couples TRBV11-3 to TRBJ2-3; maybe TRBD2 (5 bases). Per the germline V gene, CDR1 is SGHNT and CDR2 is YENEEA. The CDR3 is made up of 16 amino acids. Trimming took off 5 bases at V and 0 bases at J, with 15 bases between the two ends. The CDR3 bases are TGTGCCAGCAGCCCCCTTCGCGGGTTTAGCACAGATACGCAGTATTTT. Translating it yields CASSPLRGFSTDTQYF.

This clone was seen more than once but under ten times. The chain is built from TRBV4-3 and TRBJ2-1, with D perhaps matching TRBD1 (5 bases). The germline V and J ends were trimmed by 0 bases and 3 bases, with 9 bases remaining between them. Germline V gene lookup returns CDR1 LGHNA and CDR2 YSLEER. The CDR3 consists of 15 residues. The CDR3 DNA sequence: TGCGCCAGCAGCCAAGACGGCCAGGGCTACAATGAGCAGTTCTTC. This codes for CASSQDGQGYNEQFF.

The chain carries TRBV6-5 and TRBJ2-1; tentative D call: TRBD1 (6 bases). With 4 bases removed from V and 8 bases from J, the gap between germline ends came to 15 bases. The CDR3 runs 14 residues. The germline gives CDR1 MNHEY, CDR2 SVGAGI. The CDR3 DNA follows: TGTGCCAGCAGTTTACAGGGAGCACGATATGAGCAGTTCTTC. Protein: CASSLQGARYEQFF.

The V gene is TRBV10-2, the J gene TRBJ2-7; D perhaps matches TRBD2 (5 bases). Germline V gene data show CDR1 as WSHSY and CDR2 as SAAADI. The CDR3 has 15 amino acids. Trimming removed 6 bases at V and 0 bases at J, with 15 bases between. CDR3 amino acids: CASSRPRGSSYEQYF. In nucleotides, the CDR3 is TGCGCCAGCAGCAGGCCGCGAGGGAGCTCCTACGAGCAGTACTTC.